The 15 T cell receptor beta chains reported below all come from one sample, sequenced in a study of blood T cell repertoires in COVID-19. Profiling relied on immunoSEQ multiplex PCR, and the TCRdb table lists in-frame clones only, not all of them. The profile shows 330,000 or so clones, roughly 84% of them singletons. Sequencing used PBMCs or T cells enriched from blood (not recorded which). These receptors were collected from a woman in her thirties who had recovered from COVID-19.

This clone appeared a single time. At one boundary the junction diverges from the germline segment, which might be a read error. This sequence joins TRBV4-2 and TRBJ2-5; TRBD2 matches 7 bases. The CDR3 contains 14 residues. Looked up from germline, CDR1 is LGHNA and CDR2 is YNFKEQ. The CDR3 nucleotides are TGTGCCAGCAGCCATTCGGGAGGAGGAGAGGCCCAGTACTTC. Protein sequence: CASSHSGGGEAQYF.

The genes are TRBV5-1 and TRBJ2-7; 7 nucleotides line up with TRBD1. Losses at the gene ends were 0 bases for V and 3 bases for J; bases not matched to a gene: 6. In germline, CDR1 is SGHRS, CDR2 YFSETQ. The CDR3 length is 15 residues. CDR3 bases: TGCGCCAGCAGCTTGGGTCCCGGGACAGACTACGAGCAGTACTTC. This gives the protein CASSLGPGTDYEQYF.

V is TRBV28 and J is TRBJ1-4; TRBD1 agrees at 7 bases. Germline V CDR1 and CDR2: MDHEN, SYDVKM. The ends lost 1 base at V and 5 bases at J; junction bases unmatched: 7. This CDR3 is 16 amino acids long. CDR3 loop: CASSLFGDSGNEKLFF. As DNA, the CDR3 is TGTGCCAGCAGTTTATTCGGGGACAGCGGAAATGAAAAACTGTTTTTT.

CDR3 DNA sequence: TGTGCCAGCAGTGAGCGGGAGGTATACAATGAGCAGTTCTTC. It encodes CASSEREVYNEQFF. This chain joins TRBV25-1 and TRBJ2-1; TRBD2 aligns across 8 bases. The CDR3 sequence is 14 residues long. Trimming cost V 3 bases and J 4 bases; bases outside gene matches: 2. Per the germline V gene, CDR1 is MGHDK and CDR2 is SYGVNS.

The rearrangement uses TRBV3-1 (or the pseudogene TRBV3-2) and TRBJ2-7, with D tentatively TRBD2 (6 bases). Trimming left V 4 bases short and J 2 bases short, with 18 bases between. The length of the CDR3 is 16 residues. Germline V gene sequence: CDR1 LGHDT, CDR2 YNNKEL (reference sequence). The CDR3 DNA follows: TGTGCCAGCAGCCCGCAACTTGGTTGGGGGGCCTACGAGCAGTACTTC. Its translation: CASSPQLGWGAYEQYF.

V and J are TRBV10-3 and TRBJ1-4; D is possibly TRBD1 (6 bases). Germline V CDR1 and CDR2: ENHRY, SYGVKD. V was trimmed by 6 bases and J by 4 bases, leaving 9 bases between them. CDR3 size: 13 residues. The CDR3 is CAIRGGVNEKLFF. The CDR3 nucleotides read TGTGCCATCAGAGGGGGAGTTAATGAAAAACTGTTTTTT.

The chain joins TRBV4-2 to TRBJ1-2; the D gene is possibly TRBD1 (6 bases). V was trimmed by 1 base and J by 3 bases, leaving 18 bases between them. This CDR3 is built from 17 residues. From germline, CDR1 is LGHNA and CDR2 YNFKEQ. CDR3 protein: CASSQVTGGSRDYGYTF. Written as DNA, the CDR3 is TGTGCCAGCAGCCAAGTTACGGGGGGCTCAAGGGACTATGGCTACACCTTC.

Details on this clone: At the DNA level, this CDR3 is encoded by other sequences in the same sample as well. The chain employs TRBV19 and TRBJ2-7; 8 bases fit TRBD1. V lost 6 bases and J lost 3; bases outside the gene matches: 4. The CDR3 consists of 13 residues. Looked up from germline, CDR1 is LNHDA and CDR2 is SQIVND (reference sequence). CDR3 sequence reads: CASSMGTGYEQYF. The DNA of the CDR3 is TGTGCCAGTAGCATGGGGACAGGCTACGAGCAGTACTTC.

This clone was seen many times. The rearrangement uses TRBV28 and TRBJ1-1, with D possibly TRBD1 on 6 matching bases. Germline CDR1 and CDR2: MDHEN and SYDVKM. The CDR3 sequence is 15 residues long. With 8 bases removed from V and 6 bases from J, the gap between germline ends came to 22 bases. CDR3 coding DNA: TGTGCCAGCCTTATTGGAGAGGGGGAAGTAGCTGAAGCTTTCTTT. Translating it yields CASLIGEGEVAEAFF.

This rearrangement joins TRBV11-2 to TRBJ1-2, with unresolved D. Germline CDR1 reads SGHAT; CDR2 reads FQNNGV. The CDR3 has 15 amino acids. V was trimmed by 4 bases and J by 2 bases, leaving 14 bases between them. CDR3 region: CASSYFTGVNYGYTF. The CDR3 DNA reads TGTGCCAGCAGCTACTTCACCGGGGTGAACTATGGCTACACCTTC.

The J gene is TRBJ2-7, the V gene TRBV10-2; TRBD2 agrees at 8 bases. The germline gives CDR1 WSHSY, CDR2 SAAADI. Unmatched junction bases numbered 3, after V lost 2 bases and J lost 0 bases. This CDR3 region has 15 residues. DNA for the CDR3: TGCGCCAGCAGTGAGGCGAGCGGGAGCTCCTACGAGCAGTACTTC. It yields the protein CASSEASGSSYEQYF.

This clone appeared a single time. The chain has TRBV6-1 and TRBJ2-7; 9 bases are a match to TRBD2. The CDR3 sequence is 18 residues long. Germline CDR1 and CDR2: MNHNS and SASEGT. Unmatched junction bases numbered 13, after V lost 0 bases and J lost 4 bases. Here the CDR3 reads CASSEAGGLAGRGYEQYF. The CDR3 bases are TGTGCCAGCAGTGAAGCGGGAGGCCTAGCGGGAAGAGGATACGAGCAGTACTTC.

The V gene is TRBV27, the J gene TRBJ1-3, with 7 bases identical to TRBD1. CDR3 length: 14 residues. The junction had 4 bases not matched to a gene; V was cut back by 6 bases and J by 2 bases. CDR1 and CDR2 (germline): MNHEY, SMNVEV (reference sequence). The DNA for the CDR3 is TGTGCCAGCAGAAACCAGGGGGCTGGAAACACCATATATTTT. Amino acid sequence: CASRNQGAGNTIYF.

The genes are TRBV19 and TRBJ2-2; TRBD2 agrees at 9 bases. CDR1 and CDR2 (germline): LNHDA, SQIVND (reference sequence). The CDR3 has 15 amino acids. V shed 4 bases and J 4 bases; nucleotides not matched to a gene: 4. The DNA for the CDR3 is TGTGCCAGTAGTACCAGGACTAGCGTCACCGGGGAGCTGTTTTTT. It encodes CASSTRTSVTGELFF.

V is TRBV29-1 and J is TRBJ2-1, with TRBD1 matching over 7 bases. The V gene end was trimmed by 8 bases and the J gene end by 3 bases; junction bases not matched to a gene: 4. Germline CDR1 and CDR2: SQVTM and ANQGSEA. This CDR3 spans 12 amino acids. The CDR3 here is CSTQGRYNEQFF. The CDR3 DNA reads as TGCAGCACACAGGGGCGCTACAATGAGCAGTTCTTC.